The rows below give T cell receptor beta chains drawn from one sample of a study of blood T cell repertoires in COVID-19. The table came from immunoSEQ multiplex PCR; TCRdb's copy has only in-frame clones and leaves some out. The sample contains over 60,000 clones, more than 75% of which appear only once. The source material was peripheral blood. The receptors shown here come from a woman of 80 years or more with active or convalescent COVID-19. CDR3s include the opening cysteine and the closing phenylalanine or tryptophan. Each record gives: V gene, D gene, clone size, J gene, CDR3 protein, CDR3 DNA. A D gene is named only where the DNA matches it firmly. Rows give clone size only sometimes, using once, few, many, or a class for an expanded clone.

v_gene: TRBV4-3
d_gene: NA
abundance: NA
j_gene: TRBJ2-4
CDR3aa: CASSQDISLAKNIQYF
CDR3nt: TGCGCCAGCAGCCAAGATATATCTCTAGCCAAAAACATTCAGTACTTC

v_gene: TRBV29-1
d_gene: TRBD1
abundance: once
j_gene: TRBJ2-3
CDR3aa: CSVRRQGGSSTDTQYF
CDR3nt: TGCAGCGTCCGTCGACAGGGTGGTTCTAGCACAGATACGCAGTATTTT

v_gene: TRBV6-5
d_gene: TRBD1
abundance: NA
j_gene: TRBJ2-7
CDR3aa: CASSPPGQINEQYF
CDR3nt: TGTGCCAGCAGTCCGCCGGGACAGATCAACGAGCAGTACTTC

v_gene: TRBV11-2
d_gene: TRBD2
abundance: NA
j_gene: TRBJ2-3
CDR3aa: CASSLEAGGAGTDTQYF
CDR3nt: TGTGCCAGCAGCTTAGAGGCCGGGGGGGCCGGGACAGATACGCAGTATTTT

v_gene: TRBV6-5
d_gene: TRBD2
abundance: NA
j_gene: TRBJ2-3
CDR3aa: CASMRGVVDTQYF
CDR3nt: TGTGCCAGCATGCGGGGGGTTGTAGATACGCAGTATTTT

v_gene: TRBV20-1
d_gene: NA
abundance: NA
j_gene: TRBJ2-3
CDR3aa: CRTASTDTQYF
CDR3nt: TGCAGGACAGCTAGCACAGATACGCAGTATTTT

v_gene: TRBV5-6
d_gene: NA
abundance: NA
j_gene: TRBJ2-1
CDR3aa: CASSPISLGDEQFF
CDR3nt: TGTGCCAGCAGCCCGATCAGCCTAGGAGATGAGCAGTTCTTC

v_gene: TRBV29-1
d_gene: NA
abundance: NA
j_gene: TRBJ1-4
CDR3aa: CSVPSWEGGADEKLFF
CDR3nt: TGCAGCGTCCCCTCGTGGGAGGGCGGTGCTGATGAAAAACTGTTTTTT

v_gene: TRBV5-5
d_gene: TRBD1
abundance: NA
j_gene: TRBJ1-6
CDR3aa: CASSQGGQGYSPLHF
CDR3nt: TGTGCCAGCAGTCAGGGGGGACAGGGTTATTCACCCCTCCACTTT

v_gene: TRBV10-2
d_gene: NA
abundance: NA
j_gene: TRBJ1-5
CDR3aa: CASSESARLNQPQHF
CDR3nt: TGCGCCAGCAGTGAGTCGGCCAGGCTAAATCAGCCCCAGCATTTT

v_gene: TRBV28
d_gene: TRBD1
abundance: NA
j_gene: TRBJ1-2
CDR3aa: CASTLTGGLGYTF
CDR3nt: TGTGCCAGCACCTTGACAGGGGGCTTGGGCTACACCTTC

v_gene: TRBV7-9
d_gene: NA
abundance: NA
j_gene: TRBJ2-5
CDR3aa: CASSPGDILGETQYF
CDR3nt: TGTGCCAGCAGCCCAGGGGACATCCTTGGGGAGACCCAGTACTTC

v_gene: TRBV4-1
d_gene: NA
abundance: NA
j_gene: TRBJ2-5
CDR3aa: CASSHPGALETQYF
CDR3nt: TGCGCCAGCAGCCATCCTGGAGCCCTAGAGACCCAGTACTTC

v_gene: TRBV19
d_gene: NA
abundance: once
j_gene: TRBJ1-5
CDR3aa: CASSMRAEVNQPQHF
CDR3nt: TGTGCCAGTAGTATGAGGGCAGAAGTAAATCAGCCCCAGCATTTT

v_gene: TRBV7-2
d_gene: NA
abundance: once
j_gene: TRBJ2-3
CDR3aa: CASSLGYLTSTDTQYF
CDR3nt: TGTGCCAGCAGCTTAGGCTATCTCACTAGCACAGATACGCAGTATTTT

v_gene: TRBV7-9
d_gene: TRBD1
abundance: NA
j_gene: TRBJ1-6
CDR3aa: CASSSMDRGNSPLHF
CDR3nt: TGTGCCAGCAGCTCCATGGACAGGGGAAATTCACCCCTCCACTTT

v_gene: TRBV9
d_gene: NA
abundance: NA
j_gene: TRBJ2-3
CDR3aa: CASSAGTSDTQYF
CDR3nt: TGTGCCAGCAGCGCCGGGACATCAGATACGCAGTATTTT

v_gene: TRBV9
d_gene: TRBD1
abundance: NA
j_gene: TRBJ2-7
CDR3aa: CASSVGDRAYEQYF
CDR3nt: TGTGCCAGCAGCGTAGGGGACAGGGCGTACGAGCAGTACTTC

v_gene: TRBV30
d_gene: NA
abundance: NA
j_gene: TRBJ1-1
CDR3aa: CAWSVSRGTEAFF
CDR3nt: TGTGCCTGGAGTGTATCAAGGGGCACTGAAGCTTTCTTT

v_gene: TRBV5-1
d_gene: TRBD1
abundance: NA
j_gene: TRBJ2-7
CDR3aa: CASTSDRVHEQYF
CDR3nt: TGCGCCAGCACCTCGGACAGGGTTCACGAGCAGTACTTC

v_gene: TRBV5-1
d_gene: TRBD2
abundance: NA
j_gene: TRBJ2-7
CDR3aa: CASSLEAGVGSGGFYEQYF
CDR3nt: TGCGCCAGCAGCTTGGAAGCCGGGGTGGGTAGCGGGGGGTTCTACGAGCAGTACTTC

v_gene: TRBV6-2/TRBV6-3
d_gene: TRBD1
abundance: NA
j_gene: TRBJ1-2
CDR3aa: CASSDQTGAPSGYTF
CDR3nt: TGTGCCAGCAGTGACCAGACAGGGGCCCCTTCTGGCTACACCTTC

v_gene: TRBV28
d_gene: NA
abundance: NA
j_gene: TRBJ2-7
CDR3aa: CATTSGETVHYEQYF
CDR3nt: TGTGCCACCACCTCAGGGGAGACAGTTCATTACGAGCAGTACTTC

v_gene: TRBV18
d_gene: NA
abundance: NA
j_gene: TRBJ1-2
CDR3aa: CASSTSTEALSYTF
CDR3nt: TGTGCCAGCTCAACATCGACAGAAGCTCTCTCCTACACCTTC

v_gene: TRBV5-4
d_gene: TRBD1
abundance: NA
j_gene: TRBJ2-7
CDR3aa: CASSLGQGISEQYF
CDR3nt: TGTGCCAGCAGCTTGGGACAGGGAATAAGCGAGCAGTACTTC

v_gene: TRBV7-8
d_gene: NA
abundance: NA
j_gene: TRBJ1-2
CDR3aa: CASSLSGQFGGYTF
CDR3nt: TGTGCCAGCAGCTTAAGCGGCCAGTTCGGGGGGTACACCTTC

v_gene: TRBV19
d_gene: TRBD2
abundance: NA
j_gene: TRBJ2-1
CDR3aa: CASTGTTTNEQFF
CDR3nt: TGTGCCAGTACCGGGACTACTACGAATGAGCAGTTCTTC

v_gene: TRBV7-9
d_gene: NA
abundance: once
j_gene: TRBJ1-1
CDR3aa: CASSLDEGTEAFF
CDR3nt: TGTGCCAGCAGCTTGGATGAGGGCACTGAAGCTTTCTTT

v_gene: TRBV28
d_gene: TRBD1
abundance: NA
j_gene: TRBJ2-4
CDR3aa: CASRLDRVTNIQYF
CDR3nt: TGTGCCAGCAGACTAGACAGGGTCACTAACATTCAGTACTTC

v_gene: TRBV5-1
d_gene: TRBD1
abundance: once
j_gene: TRBJ1-5
CDR3aa: CASSWGTGVNQPQHF
CDR3nt: TGCGCCAGCAGCTGGGGGACAGGGGTCAATCAGCCCCAGCATTTT

v_gene: TRBV4-2
d_gene: NA
abundance: NA
j_gene: TRBJ1-4
CDR3aa: CASSQGATNEKLFF
CDR3nt: TGTGCCAGCAGCCAAGGAGCAACTAATGAAAAACTGTTTTTT

v_gene: TRBV11-2
d_gene: TRBD1
abundance: NA
j_gene: TRBJ2-3
CDR3aa: CASSSRGLSTDTQYF
CDR3nt: TGTGCCAGCAGCTCCAGGGGGCTCAGCACAGATACGCAGTATTTT

v_gene: TRBV28
d_gene: TRBD2
abundance: NA
j_gene: TRBJ2-7
CDR3aa: CASSLRVAGGTREQYF
CDR3nt: TGTGCCAGCAGTTTAAGGGTAGCGGGGGGTACGAGGGAGCAGTACTTC

v_gene: TRBV5-1
d_gene: TRBD1
abundance: NA
j_gene: TRBJ1-5
CDR3aa: CASSVHGGQPNQPQHF
CDR3nt: TGCGCCAGCAGCGTGCATGGGGGACAGCCCAATCAGCCCCAGCATTTT

v_gene: TRBV7-6
d_gene: TRBD1
abundance: NA
j_gene: TRBJ2-7
CDR3aa: CASSPSPGQNYGQYF
CDR3nt: TGTGCCAGCAGCCCCTCTCCGGGACAGAATTACGGGCAGTACTTC

v_gene: TRBV7-3
d_gene: NA
abundance: NA
j_gene: TRBJ2-3
CDR3aa: CASSLGTADTQYF
CDR3nt: TGTGCCAGCAGCTTGGGGACTGCAGATACGCAGTATTTT

v_gene: TRBV4-3
d_gene: NA
abundance: NA
j_gene: TRBJ2-3
CDR3aa: CASSGDSPLW
CDR3nt: TGCGCCAGCAGCGGCGACAGCCCCTTATGG

v_gene: TRBV24-1
d_gene: NA
abundance: NA
j_gene: TRBJ1-1
CDR3aa: CATSRGGRGGMNTEAFF
CDR3nt: TGTGCCACCAGTCGTGGGGGCCGGGGGGGGATGAACACTGAAGCTTTCTTT

v_gene: TRBV5-5
d_gene: NA
abundance: NA
j_gene: TRBJ2-7
CDR3aa: CASSWGQASYEQYF
CDR3nt: TGTGCCAGCAGCTGGGGCCAGGCGTCCTACGAGCAGTACTTC

v_gene: TRBV21-1
d_gene: NA
abundance: NA
j_gene: TRBJ1-2
CDR3aa: CASSKERGEGIYGYTF
CDR3nt: TGTGCCAGCAGCAAAGAAAGAGGGGAGGGGATCTATGGCTACACCTTC

v_gene: TRBV28
d_gene: NA
abundance: NA
j_gene: TRBJ1-3
CDR3aa: CASSSREFSGNTIYF
CDR3nt: TGTGCCAGCAGCTCCCGAGAGTTCTCTGGAAACACCATATATTTT

v_gene: TRBV5-1
d_gene: NA
abundance: few
j_gene: TRBJ1-2
CDR3aa: CASSLGTSTQTNYGYTF
CDR3nt: TGCGCCAGCAGCTTAGGCACATCGACTCAAACTAACTATGGCTACACCTTC

v_gene: TRBV6-2/TRBV6-3
d_gene: TRBD1
abundance: NA
j_gene: TRBJ1-2
CDR3aa: CASSSGTGRNYGYTF
CDR3nt: TGTGCCAGCAGTTCCGGGACAGGGAGAAACTATGGCTACACCTTC

v_gene: TRBV7-2
d_gene: TRBD1
abundance: NA
j_gene: TRBJ1-1
CDR3aa: CASSLADRLNTEAFF
CDR3nt: TGTGCCAGCAGCTTAGCGGACAGGCTGAACACTGAAGCTTTCTTT

v_gene: TRBV3-1/TRBV3-2
d_gene: NA
abundance: NA
j_gene: TRBJ1-3
CDR3aa: CASSQDGSGNTIYF
CDR3nt: TGTGCCAGCAGCCAAGACGGCTCTGGAAACACCATATATTTT

v_gene: TRBV6-5
d_gene: TRBD1
abundance: once
j_gene: TRBJ2-7
CDR3aa: CASSYDRASSYEQYF
CDR3nt: TGTGCCAGCAGTTACGACAGGGCCAGCTCCTACGAGCAGTACTTC

v_gene: TRBV18
d_gene: TRBD2
abundance: NA
j_gene: TRBJ2-7
CDR3aa: CASRTSGGAYEQYF
CDR3nt: TGTGCCAGCCGAACTAGCGGGGGGGCCTACGAGCAGTACTTC

v_gene: TRBV7-9
d_gene: NA
abundance: NA
j_gene: TRBJ2-3
CDR3aa: CASSFRQTTDTQYF
CDR3nt: TGTGCCAGCAGCTTCCGACAGACCACAGATACGCAGTATTTT

v_gene: TRBV6-5
d_gene: TRBD1
abundance: NA
j_gene: TRBJ1-1
CDR3aa: CASSPTGGGLIEAFF
CDR3nt: TGTGCCAGCAGTCCTACAGGGGGGGGGCTAATTGAAGCTTTCTTT

v_gene: TRBV19
d_gene: TRBD1
abundance: NA
j_gene: TRBJ1-2
CDR3aa: CASSWADRGSDLVYGYTF
CDR3nt: TGTGCCAGTAGTTGGGCTGACAGGGGATCGGATCTCGTCTATGGCTACACCTTC

v_gene: TRBV7-9
d_gene: NA
abundance: NA
j_gene: TRBJ2-3
CDR3aa: CASSLAFRGRLYF
CDR3nt: TGTGCCAGCAGCTTAGCGTTCCGAGGGAGGTTGTATTTT

v_gene: TRBV29-1
d_gene: TRBD2
abundance: NA
j_gene: TRBJ2-1
CDR3aa: CSVAESGGKYNEQFF
CDR3nt: TGCAGCGTTGCGGAAAGCGGGGGGAAATACAATGAGCAGTTCTTC